Presented here are 21 T cell receptor beta chains from one specimen sequenced in a study of shared clonotypes between healthy human individuals. Naive CD8 isolation took CD45RO-negative cells positively selected for CCR7 and excluded terminally differentiated effector memory CD45RA+ cells. Only in-frame clones appear in the TCRdb table, and some are missing; sequencing was by immunoSEQ multiplex PCR. The data show around 610,000 clones, 90% to 97% seen once. The sequenced sample consisted of naive CD8+ T cells sorted from blood. Source of these receptors: a woman aged 25-40 years in good health.

The rearrangement links TRBV7-9 to TRBJ2-7, with D tentatively TRBD2 (6 bases). This CDR3 has 13 residues. Germline CDR1 is SEHNR and CDR2 is FQNEAQ (reference sequence). V was cut by 5 bases and J by 6 bases, with 14 bases left in between. In nucleotides, the CDR3 is TGTGCCAGCAGCAACCGGGACTCCCCCGAGCAGTACTTC. Protein product: CASSNRDSPEQYF.

The gene calls are TRBV28 and TRBJ2-7, with D tentatively TRBD2 (6 bases). CDR1 and CDR2 (germline): MDHEN, SYDVKM. V was shortened by 6 bases and J by 6 bases, with 12 bases between the two germline ends. The CDR3 length is 12 residues. The CDR3 sequence is CASRLGGIEQYF. CDR3 bases: TGTGCCAGCAGATTAGGAGGGATCGAGCAGTACTTC.

The rearrangement uses TRBV27 and TRBJ1-1; no definite D call. CDR1 and CDR2 (germline): MNHEY, SMNVEV (reference sequence). Trimming took 2 bases from V and 5 from J, leaving 9 bases between them. This CDR3 comprises 13 residues. CDR3 residues: CASSLGRRTEAFF. The CDR3 DNA reads TGTGCCAGCAGTTTAGGGCGGCGGACTGAAGCTTTCTTT.

The rearrangement links TRBV6-1 to TRBJ2-1, with D perhaps TRBD1 (6 bases). CDR1 and CDR2 from the germline V gene are MNHNS and SASEGT. The CDR3 totals 14 residues. V was cut by 4 bases and J by 2 bases, with 9 bases left in between. CDR3 bases: TGTGCCAGCAGTGCAGGGGATCCCTACAATGAGCAGTTCTTC. Translated, it gives CASSAGDPYNEQFF.

The V gene is TRBV19, the J gene TRBJ1-5; D may be TRBD1 (5 bases). The V gene's germline CDR1 is LNHDA and CDR2 SQIVND (reference sequence). V was trimmed by 7 bases and J by 2 bases, leaving 18 bases between them. The CDR3 is 16 residues long. CDR3 loop: CASTGLRAYRNQPQHF. The CDR3 nucleotides read TGTGCCAGTACAGGGTTGAGGGCTTACCGCAATCAGCCCCAGCATTTT.

The rearrangement uses TRBV9 and TRBJ2-3; 11 bases align to TRBD2. CDR3 length: 16 residues. In germline, CDR1 is SGDLS, CDR2 YYNGEE. Trimming at V came to 0 bases and at J to 5 bases, leaving 5 bases not matched to a gene. CDR3 protein: CASSVVAGGLRDTQYF. The CDR3 bases are TGTGCCAGCAGCGTAGTAGCGGGAGGGTTGAGAGATACGCAGTATTTT.

V usage is TRBV6-6 and J usage is TRBJ1-1; D unresolved. The CDR3 is 16 amino acids. Germline lookup yields CDR1 MNHNY and CDR2 SVGAGI (reference sequence). V shed 2 bases and J shed 0 bases, with 13 bases lying between them. CDR3 sequence (DNA): TGTGCCAGCAGTTACGAGCGGCACACAGTGAACACTGAAGCTTTCTTT. This translates into CASSYERHTVNTEAFF.

The chain links TRBV11-3 to TRBJ2-3; D is unresolved. There are 14 residues in the CDR3. Trimming shortened V by 5 bases and J by 4 bases, and 13 bases separated the two germline ends. The germline gives CDR1 SGHNT, CDR2 YENEEA. For the CDR3, the DNA is TGTGCCAGCAGCCCTCACTACGAACCAGATACGCAGTATTTT. It is translated as CASSPHYEPDTQYF. The whole variable domain, filled in from reference TRBV11-3 and TRBJ2-3, reads EAGVVQSPRYKIIEKKQPVAFWCNPISGHNTLYWYLQNLGQGPELLIRYENEEAVDDSQLPKDRFSAERLKGVDSTLKIQPAELGDSAVYLCASSPHYEPDTQYFGPGTRLTVL.

The rearrangement uses TRBV19 and TRBJ2-1; perhaps D is TRBD1 or TRBD2 (5 bases each). This CDR3 comprises 16 residues. Trimming left V 2 bases short and J 2 bases short, with 13 bases between. The germline V gene has CDR1 LNHDA and CDR2 SQIVND (reference sequence). In DNA, the CDR3 is TGTGCCAGTAGTATACTTGTGCCGGGACCCTACAATGAGCAGTTCTTC. Protein product: CASSILVPGPYNEQFF. Full variable domain (remainder filled in from reference TRBV19 and TRBJ2-1): DGGITQSPKYLFRKEGQNVTLSCEQNLNHDAMYWYRQDPGQGLRLIYYSQIVNDFQKGDIAEGYSVSREKKESFPLTVTSAQKNPTAFYLCASSILVPGPYNEQFFGPGTRLTVL.

The chain combines TRBV2 with TRBJ2-7; 7 bases align to TRBD2. The germline CDR1 and CDR2 sequences are SNHLY and FYNNEI. CDR3 length: 16 amino acids. Trimming at V came to 3 bases and at J to 3 bases, leaving 11 bases not matched to a gene. The CDR3 region is CASSDNIASGDYEQYF. The DNA of the CDR3 is TGTGCCAGCAGTGACAATATTGCTAGCGGAGACTACGAGCAGTACTTC.

The chain recombines TRBV6-5 with TRBJ2-1; the match to TRBD2 covers 7 bases. The V gene end was trimmed by 8 bases and the J gene end by 7 bases; junction bases not matched to a gene: 5. CDR3 length: 12 amino acids. From germline, CDR1 is MNHEY and CDR2 SVGAGI. The CDR3 bases are TGTGCCAGCCAGCGGGAAAGGAATGAGCAGTTCTTC. Its translation is CASQRERNEQFF.

The rearrangement links TRBV2 to TRBJ2-7; a possible D gene is TRBD1 (6 bases). The CDR3 is made up of 13 amino acids. V gave up 9 bases and J gave up 0 bases, with 12 bases separating them. Germline V gene sequence: CDR1 SNHLY, CDR2 FYNNEI. The CDR3 sequence: CARADRSSYEQYF. The CDR3 DNA reads TGTGCCAGAGCCGACAGGAGCTCCTACGAGCAGTACTTC.

The chain combines TRBV10-3 with TRBJ2-2; D tentatively fits TRBD1 or TRBD2 (5 bases each). V lost 0 bases to trimming and J lost 7 bases, with 9 bases between them. The germline V gene encodes CDR1 ENHRY and CDR2 SYGVKD. There are 14 residues in the CDR3. Here the CDR3 reads CAISESIGGGELFF. The CDR3 bases are TGTGCCATCAGTGAGTCGATTGGGGGCGGGGAGCTGTTTTTT.

The chain has TRBV7-6 and TRBJ2-5, with a tentative D call TRBD1 (6 bases). The CDR3 is made up of 15 amino acids. Trimming pared 5 bases from V and 1 base from J, leaving 14 bases between. The germline gives CDR1 SGHVS, CDR2 FNYEAQ. CDR3 residues: CASSHRDNLQETQYF. CDR3 coding DNA: TGTGCCAGCAGCCACCGGGACAACCTCCAAGAGACCCAGTACTTC.

The chain employs TRBV19 and TRBJ1-5; unclear D gene. This CDR3 spans 14 amino acids. In germline, CDR1 is LNHDA, CDR2 SQIVND (reference sequence). Trimming shortened V by 8 bases and J by 3 bases, and 14 bases separated the two germline ends. The CDR3 sequence: CASGEAVSNQPQHF. The CDR3 nucleotides are TGTGCCAGTGGGGAGGCGGTATCCAATCAGCCCCAGCATTTT.

The chain couples TRBV7-9 to TRBJ2-5, with D maybe TRBD2 (6 bases). The ends were cut back, 5 bases at V and 4 bases at J, with 17 bases in the middle. Germline V lookup: CDR1 SEHNR, CDR2 FQNEAQ (reference sequence). CDR3 length equals 15 residues. This chain's CDR3 is CASSPPTGGIETQYF. CDR3 in DNA: TGTGCCAGCAGCCCCCCTACAGGAGGGATAGAGACCCAGTACTTC. The complete variable domain, with remaining parts taken from reference TRBV7-9 and TRBJ2-5, reads DTGVSQNPRHKITKRGQNVTFRCDPISEHNRLYWYRQTLGQGPEFLTYFQNEAQLEKSRLLSDRFSAERPKGSFSTLEIQRTEQGDSAMYLCASSPPTGGIETQYFGPGTRLLVL.

The chain uses TRBV27 and TRBJ2-7, with 8 bases aligning to TRBD2. V lost 6 bases, J lost 3 bases, and 13 bases stayed unmatched. The CDR3 contains 16 residues. Germline V lookup: CDR1 MNHEY, CDR2 SMNVEV (reference sequence). The CDR3 region has the DNA TGTGCCAGCAGCAAAGCGGGAGCCCCACCAGGCTACGAGCAGTACTTC. Protein sequence: CASSKAGAPPGYEQYF.

This clone has a single count. The V gene is TRBV11-2, the J gene TRBJ1-1; TRBD1 matches at 9 bases. The J segment lost 2 bases and the V segment lost 3 bases, leaving 4 bases of the junction unmatched. The CDR3 runs to 15 residues. CDR1 is SGHAT and CDR2 is FQNNGV in the germline V gene. CDR3 coding DNA: TGTGCCAGCAGCTTGGGACAGGGACTTAACACTGAAGCTTTCTTT. As protein: CASSLGQGLNTEAFF.

The chain links TRBV28 to TRBJ2-3; D is perhaps TRBD2 (5 bases). Trimming took 8 bases from V and 2 from J, leaving 17 bases between them. The CDR3 is 15 amino acids. Germline CDR1 is MDHEN and CDR2 is SYDVKM. In DNA form, the CDR3 reads TGTGCCAGCTCCCCCCGCGGGCTAATCACAGATACGCAGTATTTT. Its protein product is CASSPRGLITDTQYF.

V usage is TRBV11-2 and J usage is TRBJ2-1; D ambiguous. Between the trimmed V and J ends, which lost 8 bases and 7 bases, there was a span of 15 bases. This CDR3 has 13 residues. From germline, CDR1 is SGHAT and CDR2 FQNNGV. CDR3 sequence (DNA): TGTGCCAGCCGCTCGCCCCCAACGAATGAGCAGTTCTTC. This translates into CASRSPPTNEQFF.

The V call is TRBV27, the J call TRBJ2-7, with 11 nucleotides matching TRBD2. V lost 6 bases and J lost 6; bases outside the gene matches: 7. Per the germline V gene, CDR1 is MNHEY and CDR2 is SMNVEV (reference sequence). The CDR3 is 14 amino acids. The CDR3 DNA is TGTGCCAGCAGGCAACTAGCGGGAGTCGTCGAGCAGTACTTC. Amino acid sequence: CASRQLAGVVEQYF.